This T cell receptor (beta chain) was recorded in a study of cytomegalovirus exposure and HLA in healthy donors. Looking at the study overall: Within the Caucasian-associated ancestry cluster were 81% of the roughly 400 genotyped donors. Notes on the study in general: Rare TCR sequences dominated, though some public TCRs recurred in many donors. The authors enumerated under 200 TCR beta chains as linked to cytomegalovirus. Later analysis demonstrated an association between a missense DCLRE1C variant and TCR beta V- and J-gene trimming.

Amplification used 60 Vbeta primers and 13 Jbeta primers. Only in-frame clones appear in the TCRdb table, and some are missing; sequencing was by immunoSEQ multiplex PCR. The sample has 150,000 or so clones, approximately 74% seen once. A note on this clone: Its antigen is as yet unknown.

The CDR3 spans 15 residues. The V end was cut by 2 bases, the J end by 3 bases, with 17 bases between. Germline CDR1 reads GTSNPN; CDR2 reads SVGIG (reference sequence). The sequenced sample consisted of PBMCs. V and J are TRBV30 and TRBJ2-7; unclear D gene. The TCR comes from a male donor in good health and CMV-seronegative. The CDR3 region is CAWSRSAGPGYEQYF. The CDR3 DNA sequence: TGTGCCTGGAGTAGATCCGCTGGGCCTGGCTACGAGCAGTACTTC.